The 29 T cell receptor beta chains below come from one sample, sequenced in a study of spatial heterogeneity in lung cancer (dated by TCRdb to about 2019). The intended sense of this specimen's time point label: sample taken at primary tumor resection. Without any cell sorting, TCR sequencing was performed on whole RNA extracted either from tumor and nontumor lung tissue or from cryopreserved PBMC samples. The protocol used for the library was 5' RACE. The run used a NextSeq 500. TCRdb trimmed the raw reads at Q25, called clones with MiXCR and kept productive beta chains. Rows matching on CDR3 protein sequence are summarized as one entry with the most common DNA and genes. The sample records some 64,000 distinct CDR3 sequences, approximately 8% of which are singletons. The ten largest clonotypes hold over 12% of the sample. The source material was PBMCs, sampled at surgery. The receptors here all came from a female donor with early-stage non-small cell lung cancer.

This clonotype was counted a few times. The genes are TRBV20-1 and TRBJ2-1; TRBD1 agrees at 7 bases. The CDR3 totals 13 residues. The J segment lost 7 bases and the V segment lost 2 bases, leaving 5 bases of the junction unmatched. Germline CDR1 reads DFQATT; CDR2 reads SNEGSKA (reference sequence). Here the CDR3 DNA reads TGCAGTGCTAGAAGACAACAGGGGAATGAGCAGTTCTTC. Protein product: CSARRQQGNEQFF.

This clonotype showed up many times. The rearrangement uses TRBV7-2 and TRBJ1-1; no clear D gene. Per the germline V gene, CDR1 is SGHTA and CDR2 is FQGNSA. The V end was cut by 0 bases, the J end by 2 bases, with 7 bases between. The CDR3 has 14 residues. DNA for the CDR3: TGTGCCAGCAGCTTAGCCCCCGGAAACACTGAAGCTTTCTTT. This translates into CASSLAPGNTEAFF.

This clonotype was observed at least ten times. The chain links TRBV28 to TRBJ1-5, with a tentative D call TRBD1 (5 bases). Trimming left V 11 bases short and J 1 base short, with 12 bases between. The CDR3 totals 13 residues. Germline V gene sequence: CDR1 MDHEN, CDR2 SYDVKM. CDR3: CAAHQGSNQPQHF. The DNA of the CDR3 is TGTGCCGCGCACCAGGGAAGCAATCAGCCCCAGCATTTT.

This clonotype was seen ten or more times. V usage is TRBV20-1 and J usage is TRBJ2-2, with 10 positions matching TRBD2. V lost 7 bases and J lost 6; bases outside the gene matches: 11. This CDR3 comprises 15 residues. CDR1 DFQATT and CDR2 SNEGSKA come from the germline V gene (reference sequence). This chain's CDR3 is CSVPIAGGVAGELFF. The CDR3 bases are TGCAGTGTGCCTATAGCGGGGGGAGTCGCCGGGGAGCTGTTTTTT.

This chain joins TRBV12-3 or TRBV12-4 and TRBJ2-7, with D perhaps matching TRBD1 or TRBD2 (6 bases each). V was shortened by 8 bases and J by 3 bases, with 11 bases between the two germline ends. CDR3 length: 12 residues. The CDR3 spells CASSGAGYEQYF. In DNA form, the CDR3 reads TGTGCCAGCTCGGGGGCCGGCTACGAGCAGTACTTC.

The sample holds a few counts of this clonotype. V gene TRBV7-9 combines with J gene TRBJ1-2; 8 positions agree with TRBD1. The CDR3 spans 17 residues. The germline gives CDR1 SEHNR, CDR2 FQNEAQ (reference sequence). V shed 5 bases and J 4 bases; nucleotides not matched to a gene: 15. The CDR3 here is CASSQTIPGQDFYGYTF. The CDR3 region has the DNA TGTGCCAGCAGCCAAACGATTCCGGGACAGGATTTCTATGGCTACACCTTC.

This clonotype has a count of ten or more. J is TRBJ1-5 and V is TRBV20-1, with D unclear. Germline V lookup: CDR1 DFQATT, CDR2 SNEGSKA (reference sequence). CDR3 size: 15 residues. Trimming shortened V by 3 bases and J by 5 bases, and 17 bases separated the two germline ends. The CDR3 sequence is CSASVSGSEDQPQHF. The CDR3 bases are TGCAGTGCTAGTGTCTCAGGTTCGGAGGATCAGCCCCAGCATTTT.

Many counts were recorded for this clonotype. The gene calls are TRBV6-5 and TRBJ1-1; D unresolved. Germline V gene sequence: CDR1 MNHEY, CDR2 SVGAGI. This CDR3 has 15 amino acids. Trimming stripped 2 bases from V and 5 bases from J, with 15 bases between. CDR3 DNA sequence: TGTGCCAGCAGTTACAGGGAGGGAGGAGGGACTGAAGCTTTCTTT. Translation: CASSYREGGGTEAFF.

This clonotype was seen a handful of times. The chain links TRBV7-3 to TRBJ2-3; tentative D call: TRBD2 (5 bases). The CDR3 has 12 amino acids. Germline lookup yields CDR1 SGHTA and CDR2 FQGTGA. V dropped 4 bases and J dropped 14 bases, with 16 bases sitting between them. In nucleotides, the CDR3 is TGTGCCAGCAGCTCCGAGGGTGGCACGAGGTATTTT. It codes for CASSSEGGTRYF.

This clonotype was counted many times. V and J are TRBV28 and TRBJ1-1; possibly TRBD1 for D (6 bases). The germline V gene has CDR1 MDHEN and CDR2 SYDVKM. V lost 8 bases to trimming and J lost 2 bases, with 18 bases between them. The CDR3 is made up of 15 amino acids. The DNA for the CDR3 is TGTGCCAGCGGGGAAACAGGGTCCCTTAACACTGAAGCTTTCTTT. It encodes CASGETGSLNTEAFF.

V usage is TRBV11-1 and J usage is TRBJ1-1; D is unresolved. Germline V CDR1 and CDR2: SGHAT, FQDESV (reference sequence). The length of the CDR3 is 14 residues. Trimming cost V 1 base and J 3 bases, with 9 bases left between them. CDR3 nucleotides: TGTGCCAGCAGCTTAGAGACGGATTACACTGAAGCTTTCTTT. Encoded protein: CASSLETDYTEAFF.

The chain recombines TRBV7-8 with TRBJ1-5; no definite D call. The V gene's germline CDR1 is SGHVS and CDR2 FQNEAQ. CDR3 size: 15 residues. V was cut by 1 base and J by 0 bases, with 7 bases left in between. The CDR3 sequence: CASSLERNSNQPQHF. DNA of the CDR3: TGTGCCAGCAGCTTAGAACGGAATAGCAATCAGCCCCAGCATTTT.

The genes are TRBV4-1 and TRBJ1-4; D uncertain. The V gene's germline CDR1 is MGHRA and CDR2 YSYEKL. The CDR3 is made up of 18 amino acids. V lost 4 bases to trimming and J lost 8 bases, with 26 bases between them. CDR3 sequence: CASSPRPYRGPSGEKLFF. The CDR3 DNA follows: TGCGCCAGCAGCCCGAGGCCCTACAGAGGGCCTTCTGGGGAAAAACTGTTTTTT.

This clonotype has more than one count but fewer than ten. The CDR3 nucleotides read TGTGCCATCAGTGGCGGGGGGCTCTACGAGCAGTACTTC. The encoded protein is CAISGGGLYEQYF. The chain joins TRBV10-3 to TRBJ2-7; 8 bases fit TRBD2. The CDR3 extends over 13 amino acids. J was trimmed by 3 bases and V by 4 bases; bases with no gene match: 2. CDR1 ENHRY and CDR2 SYGVKD come from the germline V gene.

In its sample, this clonotype was seen a few times. The chain couples TRBV27 to TRBJ2-4; D is possibly TRBD1 or TRBD2 (5 bases each). The CDR3 has 15 amino acids. CDR1 and CDR2 (germline): MNHEY, SMNVEV (reference sequence). Trimming stripped 6 bases from V and 9 bases from J, with 21 bases between. CDR3 region: CASRPGPGKFGIQYF. Here the CDR3 DNA reads TGTGCCAGCAGACCGGGACCCGGGAAGTTCGGCATTCAGTACTTC.

The gene calls are TRBV7-9 and TRBJ2-1; D gene uncertain. V dropped 5 bases and J dropped 12 bases, with 11 bases sitting between them. Germline V gene data show CDR1 as SEHNR and CDR2 as FQNEAQ (reference sequence). CDR3 length: 11 amino acids. DNA of the CDR3: TGTGCCAGCAGCCACCCCACACCGCAGTTCTTC. Amino acid sequence: CASSHPTPQFF.

There are a few counts of this clonotype. The rearrangement links TRBV11-2 to TRBJ2-5; D unclear. This CDR3 spans 14 amino acids. V lost 4 bases and J 1 base, leaving 10 bases between the germline ends. Germline-derived CDR1 and CDR2 are SGHAT and FQNNGV. Here the CDR3 DNA reads TGTGCCAGCAGCTACCGGCAACCCCAAGAGACCCAGTACTTC. Its translation: CASSYRQPQETQYF.

The gene calls are TRBV20-1 and TRBJ2-3, with 8 bases that match TRBD1. CDR1 and CDR2 from the germline V gene are DFQATT and SNEGSKA (reference sequence). The CDR3 is made up of 13 amino acids. The CDR3 sequence is CSETGASTDTQYF. In nucleotides, the CDR3 is TGCAGCGAGACAGGGGCGAGCACAGATACGCAGTATTTT.

As to this clonotype: A much larger clone is a single base away; this may be a read error. The chain links TRBV6-5 to TRBJ1-2; 9 bases match TRBD1. The length of the CDR3 is 13 residues. The ends lost 8 bases at V and 4 bases at J; junction bases unmatched: 5. Germline V gives CDR1 MNHEY, CDR2 SVGAGI. The CDR3 loop reads CASETGGIYGYTF. CDR3 sequence (DNA): TGTGCCAGCGAAACAGGGGGCATCTATGGCTACACCTTC.

The rearrangement uses TRBV7-2 and TRBJ2-6; no clear D. Germline values: CDR1 SGHTA, CDR2 FQGNSA. V lost 4 bases and J 4 bases, leaving 8 bases between the germline ends. This CDR3 comprises 14 residues. CDR3 in DNA: TGTGCCAGCAGCTCTAAAGTCGGGGCCAACGTCCTGACTTTC. This encodes CASSSKVGANVLTF.

The chain uses TRBV12-3 or TRBV12-4 and TRBJ1-3; no clear D gene. This CDR3 is built from 16 residues. V was cut by 8 bases and J by 1 base, with 18 bases left in between. The CDR3 bases are TGTGCCAGCTTTGCAGGCGGCTGGCTTTCTGGAAACACCATATATTTT. It encodes CASFAGGWLSGNTIYF.

This clonotype was seen many times. The chain couples TRBV20-1 to TRBJ2-1; 14 nucleotides agree with TRBD2. Germline V CDR1 and CDR2: DFQATT, SNEGSKA (reference sequence). The CDR3 is made up of 13 amino acids. Trimming cost V 6 bases and J 7 bases; bases outside gene matches: 2. The CDR3 loop is CSAWTSGGNEQFF. In DNA, the CDR3 is TGCAGTGCCTGGACTAGCGGGGGGAATGAGCAGTTCTTC.

Remarks on this clonotype: Without the conserved terminal phenylalanine or tryptophan, this CDR3 likely stems from a read error. This chain connects TRBV5-1 to TRBJ2-1, with 8 bases matching TRBD1. CDR3 length equals 19 residues. Looked up from germline, CDR1 is SGHRS and CDR2 is YFSETQ. V lost 4 bases and J lost 6; bases outside the gene matches: 21. The CDR3 nucleotides read TGCGCCAGCAGCCTACACTCACCCGCCGGACAGGGTGCGAGCAATGAGCAGTTCTCC. Its translation is CASSLHSPAGQGASNEQFS.

Comment on this clonotype: Being one base from a much bigger clone, this may be a read error. The gene calls are TRBV24-1 and TRBJ2-1; the D gene is possibly TRBD1 (6 bases). Germline CDR1 reads KGHDR; CDR2 reads SFDVKD. CDR3 length equals 13 residues. Here the CDR3 reads CATSETGYNEQLF. The CDR3 DNA reads as TGTGCCACCAGTGAAACAGGGTACAATGAGCAGTTGTTC.

This clonotype came up many times. V and J are TRBV20-1 and TRBJ2-7, with D unclear. In germline, CDR1 is DFQATT, CDR2 SNEGSKA (reference sequence). Trimming pared 5 bases from V and 3 bases from J, leaving 11 bases between. This CDR3 contains 12 residues. The chain's CDR3 is CSAPQENYEQYF. In DNA, the CDR3 is TGCAGTGCTCCGCAAGAGAACTACGAGCAGTACTTC.

This chain links TRBV6-1 with TRBJ2-5; D ambiguous. V was cut by 4 bases and J by 6 bases, with 12 bases left in between. The length of the CDR3 is 13 residues. Germline loops: CDR1 MNHNS, CDR2 SASEGT. The CDR3 is CASSVGYEKTQYF. The CDR3 DNA reads as TGTGCCAGCAGTGTGGGGTATGAGAAGACCCAGTACTTC.

The chain has TRBV20-1 and TRBJ1-5; D is perhaps TRBD1 (5 bases). Per the germline V gene, CDR1 is DFQATT and CDR2 is SNEGSKA (reference sequence). This CDR3 comprises 16 residues. The V and J ends lost 3 bases and 6 bases respectively, with 21 bases between them. In nucleotides, the CDR3 is TGCAGTGCTAGGGTCCCGGGACCGATACCACCTCAGCCCCAGCATTTT. Encoded protein: CSARVPGPIPPQPQHF.

This clonotype showed up just a few times. The chain uses TRBV10-3 and TRBJ2-2, with D maybe TRBD2 (6 bases). CDR3 length equals 14 residues. Germline CDR1 ENHRY, CDR2 SYGVKD. Trimming shortened V by 10 bases and J by 2 bases, and 14 bases separated the two germline ends. The CDR3: CATAGGANTGELFF. Written as DNA, the CDR3 is TGTGCCACCGCCGGAGGGGCCAACACCGGGGAGCTGTTTTTT.

The rearrangement joins TRBV6-5 to TRBJ2-5; 10 positions agree with TRBD1. V lost 6 bases to trimming and J lost 0 bases; unmatched junction nucleotides: 4. Germline V gene sequence: CDR1 MNHEY, CDR2 SVGAGI. The length of the CDR3 is 15 residues. The CDR3: CASRPTGGHQETQYF. CDR3 coding DNA: TGTGCCAGCAGACCGACAGGGGGCCACCAAGAGACCCAGTACTTC.